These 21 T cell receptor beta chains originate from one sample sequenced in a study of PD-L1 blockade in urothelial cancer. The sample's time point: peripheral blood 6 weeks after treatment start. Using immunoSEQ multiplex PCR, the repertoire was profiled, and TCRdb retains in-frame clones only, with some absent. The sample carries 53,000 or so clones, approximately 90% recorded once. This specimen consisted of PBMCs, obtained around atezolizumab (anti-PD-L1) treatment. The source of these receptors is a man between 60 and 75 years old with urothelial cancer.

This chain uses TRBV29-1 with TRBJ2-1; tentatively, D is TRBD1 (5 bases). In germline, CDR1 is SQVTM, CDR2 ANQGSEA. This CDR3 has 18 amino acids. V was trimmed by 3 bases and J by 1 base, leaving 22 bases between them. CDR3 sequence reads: CSVEIIKGPLTSYNEQFF. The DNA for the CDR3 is TGCAGCGTTGAGATAATTAAGGGGCCTCTCACTTCCTACAATGAGCAGTTCTTC.

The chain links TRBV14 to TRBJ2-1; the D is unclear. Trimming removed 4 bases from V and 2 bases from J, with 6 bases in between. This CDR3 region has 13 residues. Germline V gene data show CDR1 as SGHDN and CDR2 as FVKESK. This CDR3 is CASSPQTYNEQFF. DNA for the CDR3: TGTGCCAGCAGCCCCCAAACCTACAATGAGCAGTTCTTC.

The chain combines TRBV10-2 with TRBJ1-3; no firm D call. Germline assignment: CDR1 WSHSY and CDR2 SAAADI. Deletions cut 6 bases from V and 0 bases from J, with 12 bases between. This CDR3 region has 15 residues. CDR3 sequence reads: CASREAGYSGNTIYF. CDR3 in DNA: TGCGCCAGCAGAGAAGCAGGATACTCTGGAAACACCATATATTTT.

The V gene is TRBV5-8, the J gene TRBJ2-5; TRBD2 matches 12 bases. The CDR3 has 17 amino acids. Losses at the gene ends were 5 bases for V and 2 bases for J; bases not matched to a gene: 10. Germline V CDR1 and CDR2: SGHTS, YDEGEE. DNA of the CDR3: TGTGCCAGCAGTCCCCTAGCGGGGGGGCCCAGGCAAGAGACCCAGTACTTC. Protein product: CASSPLAGGPRQETQYF.

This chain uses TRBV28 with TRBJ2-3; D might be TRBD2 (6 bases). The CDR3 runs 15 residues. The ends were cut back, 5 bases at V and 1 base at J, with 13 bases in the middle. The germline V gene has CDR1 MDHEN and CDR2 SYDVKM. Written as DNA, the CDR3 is TGTGCCAGCAGTCCCCCGGGGGAGGGCACAGATACGCAGTATTTT. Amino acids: CASSPPGEGTDTQYF.

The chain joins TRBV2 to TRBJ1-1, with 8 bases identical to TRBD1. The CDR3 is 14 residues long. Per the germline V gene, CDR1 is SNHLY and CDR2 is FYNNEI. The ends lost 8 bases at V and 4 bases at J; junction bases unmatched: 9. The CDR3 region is CASLPDRVGTEAFF. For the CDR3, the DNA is TGTGCCAGCCTCCCGGACAGGGTTGGCACTGAAGCTTTCTTT.

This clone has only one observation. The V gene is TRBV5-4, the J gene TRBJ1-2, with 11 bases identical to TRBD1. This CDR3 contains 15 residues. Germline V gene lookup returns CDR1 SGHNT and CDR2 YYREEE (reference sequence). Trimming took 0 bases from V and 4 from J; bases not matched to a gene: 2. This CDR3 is CASSLDGTGGYGYTF. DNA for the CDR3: TGTGCCAGCAGCTTGGATGGGACAGGGGGCTATGGCTACACCTTC.

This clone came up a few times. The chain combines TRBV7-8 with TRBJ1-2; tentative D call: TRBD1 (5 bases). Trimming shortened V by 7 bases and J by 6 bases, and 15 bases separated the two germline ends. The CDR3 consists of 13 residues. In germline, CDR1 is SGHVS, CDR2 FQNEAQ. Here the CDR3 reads CASTPGRANGYTF. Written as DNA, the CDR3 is TGTGCCAGCACCCCCGGCAGGGCTAATGGCTACACCTTC.

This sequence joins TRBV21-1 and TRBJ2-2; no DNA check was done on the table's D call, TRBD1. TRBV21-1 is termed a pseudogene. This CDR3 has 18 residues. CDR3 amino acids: CARTSTGGMRLRTGELFF. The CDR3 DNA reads TGTGCCAGGACCTCGACAGGGGGAATGCGTTTGCGCACCGGGGAGCTGTTTTTT.

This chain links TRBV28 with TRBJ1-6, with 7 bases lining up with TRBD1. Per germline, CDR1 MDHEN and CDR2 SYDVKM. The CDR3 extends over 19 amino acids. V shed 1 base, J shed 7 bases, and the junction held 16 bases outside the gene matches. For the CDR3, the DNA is TGTGCCAGCAGTTTATCCCCCCGATATGGGGACAGCCTAAATTCACCCCTCCACTTT. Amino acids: CASSLSPRYGDSLNSPLHF.

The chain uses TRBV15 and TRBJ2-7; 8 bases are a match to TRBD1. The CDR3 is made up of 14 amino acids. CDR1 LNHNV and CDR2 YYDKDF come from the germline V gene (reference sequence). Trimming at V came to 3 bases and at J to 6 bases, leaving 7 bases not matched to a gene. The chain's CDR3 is CATSRVTGEREQYF. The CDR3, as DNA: TGTGCCACCAGCAGGGTGACAGGGGAACGCGAGCAGTACTTC.

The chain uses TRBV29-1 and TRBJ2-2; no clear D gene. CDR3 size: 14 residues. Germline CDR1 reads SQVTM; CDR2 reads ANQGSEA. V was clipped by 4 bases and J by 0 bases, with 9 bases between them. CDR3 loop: CSVGAAANTGELFF. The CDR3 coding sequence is TGCAGCGTTGGGGCAGCCGCGAACACCGGGGAGCTGTTTTTT.

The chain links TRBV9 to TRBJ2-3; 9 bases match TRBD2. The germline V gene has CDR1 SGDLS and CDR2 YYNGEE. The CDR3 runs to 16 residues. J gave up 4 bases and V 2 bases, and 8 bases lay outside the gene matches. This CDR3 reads CASSVLAGSGPDTQYF. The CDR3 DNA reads TGTGCCAGCAGCGTCCTAGCGGGATCAGGTCCAGATACGCAGTATTTT.

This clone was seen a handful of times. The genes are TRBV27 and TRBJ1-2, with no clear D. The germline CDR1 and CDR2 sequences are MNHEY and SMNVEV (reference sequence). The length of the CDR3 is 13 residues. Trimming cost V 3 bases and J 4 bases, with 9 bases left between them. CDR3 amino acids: CASSFAPIYGYTF. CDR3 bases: TGTGCCAGCAGTTTCGCGCCTATCTATGGCTACACCTTC.

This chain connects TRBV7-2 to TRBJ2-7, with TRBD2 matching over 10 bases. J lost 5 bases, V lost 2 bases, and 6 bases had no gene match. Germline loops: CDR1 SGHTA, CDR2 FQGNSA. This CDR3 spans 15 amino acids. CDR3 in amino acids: CASSLLGSGRNEQYF. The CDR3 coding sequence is TGTGCCAGCAGCTTATTGGGTAGCGGGAGGAACGAGCAGTACTTC.

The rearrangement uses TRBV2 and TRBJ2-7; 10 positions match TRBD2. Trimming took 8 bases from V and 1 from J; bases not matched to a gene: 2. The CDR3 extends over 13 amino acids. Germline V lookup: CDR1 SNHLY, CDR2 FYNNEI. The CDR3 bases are TGTGCCAGCGGGACTAGCGCGTCCTACGAGCAGTACTTC. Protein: CASGTSASYEQYF. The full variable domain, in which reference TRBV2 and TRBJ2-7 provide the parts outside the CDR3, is EPEVTQTPSHQVTQMGQEVILRCVPISNHLYFYWYRQILGQKVEFLVSFYNNEISEKSEIFDDQFSVERPDGSNFTLKIRSTKLEDSAMYFCASGTSASYEQYFGPGTRLTVT.

For the CDR3, the DNA is TGTGCCAGCAGCGCGGGGACAGGGAAGAACGAGCAGTACTTC. Translation: CASSAGTGKNEQYF. This chain uses TRBV5-4 with TRBJ2-7, with 9 bases that match TRBD1. V shed 4 bases, J shed 5 bases, and the junction held 7 bases outside the gene matches. Germline CDR1 is SGHNT and CDR2 is YYREEE (reference sequence). This CDR3 has 14 residues.

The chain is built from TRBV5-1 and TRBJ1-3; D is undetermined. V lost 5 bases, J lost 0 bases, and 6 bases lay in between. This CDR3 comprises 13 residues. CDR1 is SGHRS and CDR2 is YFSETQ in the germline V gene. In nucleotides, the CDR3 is TGCGCCAGCAGTCCCAACTCTGGAAACACCATATATTTT. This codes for CASSPNSGNTIYF.

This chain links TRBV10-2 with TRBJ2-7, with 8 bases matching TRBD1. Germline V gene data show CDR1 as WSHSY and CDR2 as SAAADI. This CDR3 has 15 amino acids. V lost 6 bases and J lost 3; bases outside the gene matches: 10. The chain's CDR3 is CASSGGPDRGYEQYF. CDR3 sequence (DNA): TGCGCCAGCAGCGGGGGACCTGACAGGGGCTACGAGCAGTACTTC.

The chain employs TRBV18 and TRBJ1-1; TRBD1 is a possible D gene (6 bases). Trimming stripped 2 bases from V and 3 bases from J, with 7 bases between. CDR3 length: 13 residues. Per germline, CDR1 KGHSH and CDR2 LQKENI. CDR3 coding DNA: TGTGCCAGCTCACCAAACAGGGACACTGAAGCTTTCTTT. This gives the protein CASSPNRDTEAFF.

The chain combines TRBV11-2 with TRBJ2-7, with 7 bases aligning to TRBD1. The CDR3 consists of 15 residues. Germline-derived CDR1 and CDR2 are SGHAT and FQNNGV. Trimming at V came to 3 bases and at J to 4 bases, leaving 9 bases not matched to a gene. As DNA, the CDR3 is TGTGCCAGCAGCTTGGGACAGCGGACTCCTTACGAGCAGTACTTC. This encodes CASSLGQRTPYEQYF.